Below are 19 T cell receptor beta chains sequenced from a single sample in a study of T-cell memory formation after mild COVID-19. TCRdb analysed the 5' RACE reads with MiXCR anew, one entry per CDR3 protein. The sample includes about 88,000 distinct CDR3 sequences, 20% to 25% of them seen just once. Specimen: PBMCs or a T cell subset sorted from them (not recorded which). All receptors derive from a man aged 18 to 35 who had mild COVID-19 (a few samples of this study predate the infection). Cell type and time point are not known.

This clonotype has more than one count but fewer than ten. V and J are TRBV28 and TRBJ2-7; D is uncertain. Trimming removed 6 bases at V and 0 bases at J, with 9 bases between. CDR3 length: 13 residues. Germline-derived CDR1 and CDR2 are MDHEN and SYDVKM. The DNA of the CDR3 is TGTGCCAGCAGCTCTAGGAGCTCCTACGAGCAGTACGTC. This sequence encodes CASSSRSSYEQYV.

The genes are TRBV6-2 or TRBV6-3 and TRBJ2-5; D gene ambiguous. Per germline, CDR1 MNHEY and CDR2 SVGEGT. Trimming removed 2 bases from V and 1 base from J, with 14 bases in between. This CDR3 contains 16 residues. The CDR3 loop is CASSYGIRTTQETQYF. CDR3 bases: TGTGCCAGCAGTTACGGGATTCGGACGACCCAAGAGACCCAGTACTTC.

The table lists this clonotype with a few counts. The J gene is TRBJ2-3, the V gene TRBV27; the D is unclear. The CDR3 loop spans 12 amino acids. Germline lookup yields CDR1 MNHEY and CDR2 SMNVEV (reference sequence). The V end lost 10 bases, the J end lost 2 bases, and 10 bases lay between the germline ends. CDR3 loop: CATGGITDTQYF. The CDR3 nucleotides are TGTGCCACCGGTGGAATCACAGATACGCAGTATTTT.

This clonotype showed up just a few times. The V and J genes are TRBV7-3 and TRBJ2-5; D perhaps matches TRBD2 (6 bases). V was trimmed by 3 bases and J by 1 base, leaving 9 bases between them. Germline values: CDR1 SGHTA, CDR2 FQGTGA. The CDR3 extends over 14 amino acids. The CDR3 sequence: CASSFGGPQETQYF. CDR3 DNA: TGTGCCAGCAGCTTCGGGGGACCCCAAGAGACCCAGTACTTC.

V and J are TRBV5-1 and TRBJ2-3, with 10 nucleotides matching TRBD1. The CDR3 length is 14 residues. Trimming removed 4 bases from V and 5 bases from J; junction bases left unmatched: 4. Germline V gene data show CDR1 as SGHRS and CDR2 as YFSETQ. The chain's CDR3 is CASSGQGEVDTQYF. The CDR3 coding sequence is TGCGCCAGCAGCGGACAGGGGGAAGTAGATACGCAGTATTTT. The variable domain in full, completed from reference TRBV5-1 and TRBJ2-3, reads KAGVTQTPRYLIKTRGQQVTLSCSPISGHRSVSWYQQTPGQGLQFLFEYFSETQRNKGNFPGRFSGRQFSNSRSEMNVSTLELGDSALYLCASSGQGEVDTQYFGPGTRLTVL.

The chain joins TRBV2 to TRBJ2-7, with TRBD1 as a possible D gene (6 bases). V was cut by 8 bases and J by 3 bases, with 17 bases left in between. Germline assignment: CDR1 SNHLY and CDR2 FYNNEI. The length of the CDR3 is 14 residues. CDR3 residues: CASWELGQIYEQYF. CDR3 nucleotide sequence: TGTGCCAGCTGGGAACTGGGACAAATCTACGAGCAGTACTTC.

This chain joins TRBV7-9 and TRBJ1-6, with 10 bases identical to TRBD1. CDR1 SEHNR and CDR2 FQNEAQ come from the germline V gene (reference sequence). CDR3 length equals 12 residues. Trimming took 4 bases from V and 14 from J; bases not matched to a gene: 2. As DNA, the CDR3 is TGTGCCAGCAGCTCGGGGACAGGGGCCCTCCACTTT. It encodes CASSSGTGALHF.

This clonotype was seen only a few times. CDR3 protein: CASSPGHDSYNEQFF. As DNA, the CDR3 is TGCGCCAGCAGCCCGGGACACGACTCCTACAATGAGCAGTTCTTC. This sequence joins TRBV4-3 and TRBJ2-1; the D gene is possibly TRBD1 (6 bases). The CDR3 spans 15 residues. The V and J ends lost 4 bases and 0 bases respectively, with 10 bases between them. The germline gives CDR1 LGHNA, CDR2 YSLEER.

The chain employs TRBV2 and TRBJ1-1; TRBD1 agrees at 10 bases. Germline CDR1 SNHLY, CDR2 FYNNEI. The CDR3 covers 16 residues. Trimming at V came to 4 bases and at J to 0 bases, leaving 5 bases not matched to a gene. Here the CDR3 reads CASSVPGQGLNTEAFF. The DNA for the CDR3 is TGTGCCAGCAGTGTCCCGGGACAGGGGTTGAACACTGAAGCTTTCTTT.

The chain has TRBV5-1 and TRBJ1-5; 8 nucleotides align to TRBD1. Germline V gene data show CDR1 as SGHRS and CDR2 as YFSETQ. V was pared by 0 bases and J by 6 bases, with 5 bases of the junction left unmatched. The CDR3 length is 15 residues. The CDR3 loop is CASSLGQGASQPQHF. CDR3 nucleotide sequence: TGCGCCAGCAGCTTGGGGCAGGGGGCCTCTCAGCCCCAGCATTTT.

CDR3 nucleotides: TGCGCCAGCAGCGCCCGGACAGGGCAATACACCTACGAGCAGTACTTC. The encoded protein is CASSARTGQYTYEQYF. The chain links TRBV5-1 to TRBJ2-7, with TRBD1 matching 8 bases. V shed 4 bases, J shed 2 bases, and the junction held 11 bases outside the gene matches. This CDR3 has 16 amino acids. The germline V gene has CDR1 SGHRS and CDR2 YFSETQ.

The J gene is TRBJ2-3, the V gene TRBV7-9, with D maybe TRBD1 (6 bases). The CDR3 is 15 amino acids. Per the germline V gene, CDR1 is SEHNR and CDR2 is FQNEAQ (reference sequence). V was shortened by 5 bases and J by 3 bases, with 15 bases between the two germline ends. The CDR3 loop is CASSDIQGFTDTQYF. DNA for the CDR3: TGTGCCAGCAGCGATATACAGGGTTTTACAGATACGCAGTATTTT.

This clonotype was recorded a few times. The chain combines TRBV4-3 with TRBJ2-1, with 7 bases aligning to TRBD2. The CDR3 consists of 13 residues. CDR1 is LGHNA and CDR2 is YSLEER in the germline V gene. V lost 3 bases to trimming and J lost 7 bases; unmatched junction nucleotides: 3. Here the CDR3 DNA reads TGCGCCAGCAGCCAGATGCGGGGGAATGAGCAGTTCTTC. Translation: CASSQMRGNEQFF.

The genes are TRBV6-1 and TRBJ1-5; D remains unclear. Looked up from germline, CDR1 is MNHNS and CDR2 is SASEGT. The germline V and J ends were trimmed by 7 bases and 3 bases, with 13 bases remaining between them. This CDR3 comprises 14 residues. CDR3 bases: TGTGCCAGCACCTCTCCGGGAGACAATCAGCCCCAGCATTTT. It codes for CASTSPGDNQPQHF.

CDR3 sequence reads: CASSPKDSGELFF. The DNA of the CDR3 is TGTGCCAGCAGCCCTAAGGATTCCGGGGAGCTGTTTTTT. This chain joins TRBV7-9 and TRBJ2-2; no clear D. The CDR3 length is 13 residues. Trimming pared 5 bases from V and 6 bases from J, leaving 10 bases between. CDR1 is SEHNR and CDR2 is FQNEAQ in the germline V gene (reference sequence).

The DNA of the CDR3 is TGTGCCAGCAGCTTAGATGAGCGGGGGAGCTACAATGAGCAGTTCTTC. It encodes CASSLDERGSYNEQFF. The V call is TRBV7-2, the J call TRBJ2-1; the match to TRBD2 covers 8 bases. From germline, CDR1 is SGHTA and CDR2 FQGNSA. The CDR3 runs 16 residues. Trimming took 1 base from V and 3 from J; bases not matched to a gene: 5.

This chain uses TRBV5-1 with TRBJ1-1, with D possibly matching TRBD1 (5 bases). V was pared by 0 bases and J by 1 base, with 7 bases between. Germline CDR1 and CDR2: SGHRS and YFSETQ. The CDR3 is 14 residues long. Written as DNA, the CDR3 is TGCGCCAGCAGCTTGGCAGGGTGGAACACTGAAGCTTTCTTT. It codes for CASSLAGWNTEAFF.

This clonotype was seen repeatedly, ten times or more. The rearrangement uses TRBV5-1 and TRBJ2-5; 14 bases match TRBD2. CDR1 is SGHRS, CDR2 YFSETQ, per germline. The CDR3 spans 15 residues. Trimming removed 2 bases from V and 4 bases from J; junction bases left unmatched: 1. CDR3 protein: CASSFGLAGGETQYF. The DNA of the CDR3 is TGCGCCAGCAGCTTCGGACTAGCGGGGGGAGAGACCCAGTACTTC. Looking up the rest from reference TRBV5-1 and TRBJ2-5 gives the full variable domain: KAGVTQTPRYLIKTRGQQVTLSCSPISGHRSVSWYQQTPGQGLQFLFEYFSETQRNKGNFPGRFSGRQFSNSRSEMNVSTLELGDSALYLCASSFGLAGGETQYFGPGTRLLVL.

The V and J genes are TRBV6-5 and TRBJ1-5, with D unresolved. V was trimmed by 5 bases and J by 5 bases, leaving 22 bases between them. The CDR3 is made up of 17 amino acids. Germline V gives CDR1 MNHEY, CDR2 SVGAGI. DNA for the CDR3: TGTGCCAGCAGTCCAGTGTACGGGGAAACTGAGGATCAGCCCCAGCATTTT. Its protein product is CASSPVYGETEDQPQHF.